The 15 T cell receptor beta chains reported below all come from one sample, sequenced in a study of blood T cell repertoires in COVID-19. Profiling relied on immunoSEQ multiplex PCR, and the TCRdb table lists in-frame clones only, not all of them. This sample yields 490,000 or so clones, of which more than 85% are seen a single time; roughly 8% belongs to the top ten. The sample consisted of PBMCs or T cells enriched from blood (not recorded which). The receptors were gathered from a woman aged 55-69 years who had recovered from COVID-19.

The rearrangement uses TRBV18 and TRBJ1-2, with D unresolved. The CDR3 covers 14 residues. V lost 2 bases and J 0 bases, leaving 7 bases between the germline ends. From germline, CDR1 is KGHSH and CDR2 LQKENI. The CDR3 loop is CASSPMAANYGYTF. CDR3 in DNA: TGTGCCAGCTCACCAATGGCAGCTAACTATGGCTACACCTTC.

The chain links TRBV3-1 (or the pseudogene TRBV3-2) to TRBJ1-6; 8 bases match TRBD1. The CDR3 runs to 16 residues. Germline values: CDR1 LGHDT, CDR2 YNNKEL (reference sequence). The ends lost 3 bases at V and 6 bases at J; junction bases unmatched: 7. CDR3 in amino acids: CASSHSGTGLNSPLHF. The CDR3 nucleotides read TGTGCCAGCAGCCATTCCGGGACAGGCCTTAATTCACCCCTCCACTTT.

The V gene is TRBV7-8, the J gene TRBJ1-2, with D maybe TRBD1 (6 bases). Germline assignment: CDR1 SGHVS and CDR2 FQNEAQ. The CDR3 length is 17 residues. The ends were cut back, 0 bases at V and 4 bases at J, with 18 bases in the middle. The CDR3 nucleotides read TGTGCCAGCAGCTTAGCCCCACAGGGAACCCTCTTCTATGGCTACACCTTC. This encodes CASSLAPQGTLFYGYTF.

CDR3 in amino acids: CASSLGGPNEQFF. In nucleotides, the CDR3 is TGTGCCAGCAGTTTGGGGGGTCCGAATGAGCAGTTCTTC. The rearrangement uses TRBV12-3 or TRBV12-4 and TRBJ2-1; D might be TRBD2 (6 bases). V lost 3 bases and J 7 bases, leaving 10 bases between the germline ends. CDR3 length: 13 amino acids.

The gene calls are TRBV5-6 and TRBJ2-2; the D gene is possibly TRBD1 (5 bases). Germline V gene sequence: CDR1 SGHDT, CDR2 YYEEEE. The germline V and J ends were trimmed by 7 bases and 7 bases, with 11 bases remaining between them. The length of the CDR3 is 12 residues. This CDR3 is CASGFTGGELFF. CDR3 in DNA: TGTGCCAGCGGATTTACAGGCGGGGAGCTGTTTTTT.

V usage is TRBV5-4 and J usage is TRBJ1-6, with a possible D match to TRBD1 (6 bases). The germline CDR1 and CDR2 sequences are SGHNT and YYREEE (reference sequence). The CDR3 extends over 17 amino acids. The germline V and J ends were trimmed by 3 bases and 9 bases, with 22 bases remaining between them. CDR3 bases: TGTGCCAGCAGCTCCGGTAGTAGGGGGGGCCCTGCTTCACCCCTCCACTTT. It codes for CASSSGSRGGPASPLHF.

The rearrangement joins TRBV15 to TRBJ1-4, with D perhaps TRBD1 (6 bases). The CDR3 contains 18 residues. The V gene lost 2 bases and the J gene lost 4 bases, with 20 bases spanning the gap. Germline CDR1 reads LNHNV; CDR2 reads YYDKDF (reference sequence). CDR3 loop: CATSRKRGGSQFNEKLFF. The DNA of the CDR3 is TGTGCCACCAGCAGAAAACGAGGGGGAAGTCAATTTAATGAAAAACTGTTTTTT.

This clone was counted a few times. CDR3 amino acids: CSELGQGDGYTF. The CDR3 bases are TGCAGCGAACTAGGACAGGGCGATGGCTACACCTTC. The chain recombines TRBV29-1 with TRBJ1-2; 8 bases agree with TRBD1. This CDR3 has 12 residues. V was clipped by 7 bases and J by 6 bases; unmatched bases: 7. Germline CDR1 is SQVTM and CDR2 is ANQGSEA.

This clone has just a few counts. The chain is built from TRBV5-1 and TRBJ1-4, with a possible D match to TRBD1 (6 bases). The germline V and J ends were trimmed by 2 bases and 7 bases, with 9 bases remaining between them. This CDR3 comprises 13 residues. The germline V gene has CDR1 SGHRS and CDR2 YFSETQ. Here the CDR3 reads CASSFGQSEKLFF. The CDR3 nucleotides read TGCGCCAGCAGCTTTGGACAGTCTGAAAAACTGTTTTTT.

This chain connects TRBV30 to TRBJ2-5; TRBD2 is a possible D gene (6 bases). The CDR3 totals 13 residues. Per germline, CDR1 GTSNPN and CDR2 SVGIG (reference sequence). Trimming removed 5 bases at V and 1 base at J, with 11 bases between. The CDR3 nucleotides are TGTGCCTGGGATTCGGGGGTCCAAGAGACCCAGTACTTC. Amino acids: CAWDSGVQETQYF.

CDR3 bases: TGTGCCAGCAGTTCGGCCCGGGGGGAGATGACCCAGTACTTC. Residues: CASSSARGEMTQYF. The rearrangement links TRBV6-2 or TRBV6-3 to TRBJ2-5; TRBD2 agrees at 7 bases. CDR3 size: 14 residues. Per germline, CDR1 MNHEY and CDR2 SVGEGT. V was pared by 4 bases and J by 7 bases, with 9 bases of the junction left unmatched.

The chain carries TRBV14 and TRBJ1-4; TRBD1 aligns across 7 bases. CDR1 SGHDN and CDR2 FVKESK come from the germline V gene. The CDR3 runs 15 residues. The J segment lost 2 bases and the V segment lost 5 bases, leaving 5 bases of the junction unmatched. CDR3 bases: TGTGCCAGCAGCGGCAGGGGGGCGACTAATGAAAAACTGTTTTTT. It specifies CASSGRGATNEKLFF.

The V and J genes are TRBV6-5 and TRBJ2-1; weak D call: TRBD2 (6 bases). CDR3 size: 16 residues. Germline V gene sequence: CDR1 MNHEY, CDR2 SVGAGI. V lost 0 bases and J lost 1, with 10 bases in between. CDR3 coding DNA: TGTGCCAGCAGTTACTCGGGGGGTGGGTCCTACAATGAGCAGTTCTTC. This codes for CASSYSGGGSYNEQFF.

The chain recombines TRBV3-1 (or the pseudogene TRBV3-2) with TRBJ2-5, with a weak D call TRBD2 (6 bases). CDR3 length equals 17 residues. V dropped 0 bases and J dropped 5 bases, with 19 bases sitting between them. Germline lookup yields CDR1 LGHDT and CDR2 YNNKEL (reference sequence). CDR3 nucleotides: TGTGCCAGCAGCCAAGATCGGGGGTTTAACCTCCGGGAGACCCAGTACTTC. It translates to CASSQDRGFNLRETQYF.

The J gene is TRBJ2-7, the V gene TRBV6-1, with TRBD1 as a possible D gene (6 bases). The CDR3 has 15 amino acids. CDR1 MNHNS and CDR2 SASEGT come from the germline V gene. Trimming pared 3 bases from V and 2 bases from J, leaving 14 bases between. The CDR3 bases are TGTGCCAGCAGTGATCAAGGACAGCTCGCCTACGAGCAGTACGTC. It encodes CASSDQGQLAYEQYV.